This T cell receptor beta chain was recovered during a study of Graves' ophthalmopathy and Graves' hyperthyroidism. For the study at large: Peripheral blood was gathered at the point of initial diagnosis, before any treatment started.

Amplification from RNA transcripts yielded the TCR beta CDR3 regions. The library came from an HTBI-primed first-round RT-PCR and a second-round multiplex PCR. TCRdb redid the calling of the multiplex PCR reads with MiXCR, one entry per CDR3 protein. Of roughly 400,000 distinct CDR3 sequences listed, about 16% are singletons. The CDR3 sequence is 14 residues long. Germline loops: CDR1 MNHEY, CDR2 SMNVEV (reference sequence). Trimming shortened V by 3 bases and J by 2 bases, and 10 bases separated the two germline ends. This clonotype was counted many times. Where ophthalmopathy was present, donors had moderate-to-severe activity, CAS ≥3, NOSPECS ≥4 and duration under 3 months. If patients had other autoimmune diseases, uncontrolled infections, pregnancy or lactation, they were excluded. The authors used Ficoll-Paque density gradient centrifugation to separate PBMCs. The input was around 9.9 ml of fresh peripheral blood.

The chain employs TRBV27 and TRBJ2-5; D not resolved. This receptor was obtained from a woman under 30 with Graves' ophthalmopathy. Sequenced input: peripheral blood. The CDR3 coding sequence is TGTGCCAGCAGTTTTGTAGGGATTCAAGAGACCCAGTACTTC. It codes for CASSFVGIQETQYF.